The 19 T cell receptor beta chains listed next were all sequenced from one sample in a study of blood T cell repertoires in COVID-19. The method was immunoSEQ multiplex PCR; TCRdb's version includes in-frame clones alone and lacks a portion of them. This table holds 25,000 to 35,000 clones, 90% to 95% found once. The sequenced sample was peripheral blood. The source is a human donor in a cohort sampled during active COVID-19.

The rearrangement uses TRBV7-9 and TRBJ2-4; perhaps TRBD1 as D (6 bases). Trimming cost V 4 bases and J 0 bases, with 10 bases left between them. The germline V gene has CDR1 SEHNR and CDR2 FQNEAQ (reference sequence). The CDR3 loop spans 15 amino acids. The CDR3 region has the DNA TGTGCCAGCAGCTCGAACAGGGCAGCCAAAAACATTCAGTACTTC. Translated: CASSSNRAAKNIQYF.

The CDR3 DNA is TGTGCCAGCAGCTTAGGCACAGGGGACGCCTACGAGCAGTACTTC. It is translated as CASSLGTGDAYEQYF. The chain combines TRBV7-6 with TRBJ2-7, with 7 bases lining up with TRBD1. The CDR3 sequence is 15 residues long. V lost 1 base to trimming and J lost 2 bases; unmatched junction nucleotides: 5. The germline CDR1 and CDR2 sequences are SGHVS and FNYEAQ. Complete variable domain (other parts from reference TRBV7-6 and TRBJ2-7): GAGVSQSPRYKVTKRGQDVALRCDPISGHVSLYWYRQALGQGPEFLTYFNYEAQQDKSGLPNDRFSAERPEGSISTLTIQRTEQRDSAMYRCASSLGTGDAYEQYFGPGTRLTVT.

The V and J genes are TRBV5-4 and TRBJ1-2; 10 nucleotides line up with TRBD1. The CDR3 is 15 amino acids. CDR1 and CDR2 from the germline V gene are SGHNT and YYREEE (reference sequence). V was clipped by 2 bases and J by 4 bases; unmatched bases: 5. The CDR3 protein is CASSLDRGLGYGYTF. CDR3 sequence (DNA): TGTGCCAGCAGCTTAGACAGGGGGCTAGGCTATGGCTACACCTTC. Supplemented by reference TRBV5-4 and TRBJ1-2, the full variable domain reads ETGVTQSPTHLIKTRGQQVTLRCSSQSGHNTVSWYQQALGQGPQFIFQYYREEENGRGNFPPRFSGLQFPNYSSELNVNALELDDSALYLCASSLDRGLGYGYTFGSGTRLTVV.

The V gene is TRBV9, the J gene TRBJ2-5; 8 positions agree with TRBD1. The CDR3 loop spans 18 amino acids. Germline V gene lookup returns CDR1 SGDLS and CDR2 YYNGEE. J was trimmed by 1 base and V by 2 bases; bases with no gene match: 13. The CDR3 spells CASSVGLRGPMVQETQYF. CDR3 nucleotide sequence: TGTGCCAGCAGCGTTGGCCTCAGGGGGCCAATGGTCCAAGAGACCCAGTACTTC.

The chain links TRBV12-5 to TRBJ2-3; TRBD2 matches at 7 bases. J gave up 8 bases and V 8 bases, and 13 bases lay outside the gene matches. CDR1 is LGHNT and CDR2 is FRNRAP in the germline V gene. The CDR3 sequence is 14 residues long. CDR3 sequence (DNA): TGTGCTAGTCTCATGGGCGGGACGGGGGGTACGCAGTATTTT. As protein: CASLMGGTGGTQYF.

This chain joins TRBV12-3 or TRBV12-4 and TRBJ1-5, with no clear D. Trimming removed 4 bases from V and 5 bases from J, with 9 bases in between. The CDR3 sequence is 13 residues long. The CDR3 DNA reads as TGTGCCAGCAGTTCCTTCCGAGATCAGCCCCAGCATTTT. Its protein product is CASSSFRDQPQHF.

The chain has TRBV7-6 and TRBJ2-2, with 9 positions matching TRBD2. V shed 1 base, J shed 6 bases, and the junction held 9 bases outside the gene matches. CDR3 length: 17 amino acids. Germline V CDR1 and CDR2: SGHVS, FNYEAQ. The chain's CDR3 is CASSLGAGGPGAGELFF. DNA for the CDR3: TGTGCCAGCAGCTTAGGAGCGGGAGGCCCCGGCGCCGGGGAGCTGTTTTTT.

A single count supports this clone. CDR3 protein: CASSSPGQIERGGNTEAFF. The CDR3 DNA follows: TGTGCCAGCAGCTCCCCGGGACAGATCGAACGGGGGGGGAACACTGAAGCTTTCTTT. The chain recombines TRBV12-1 with TRBJ1-1. TRBV12-1 is a pseudogene segment. The CDR3 contains 19 residues.

The rearrangement uses TRBV5-8 and TRBJ1-5; D unclear. Trimming stripped 0 bases from V and 7 bases from J, with 5 bases between. The CDR3 length is 12 residues. The germline CDR1 and CDR2 sequences are SGHTS and YDEGEE. CDR3 sequence reads: CASSLVYQPQHF. CDR3 in DNA: TGTGCCAGCAGCTTGGTCTACCAGCCCCAGCATTTT.

This clone has just one count. The chain uses TRBV7-2 and TRBJ2-1; 12 positions agree with TRBD2. CDR1 is SGHTA, CDR2 FQGNSA, per germline. The junction had 9 bases not matched to a gene; V was cut back by 1 base and J by 5 bases. The CDR3 spans 18 residues. The CDR3 reads CASSLEGTSGRFNNEQFF. The CDR3 DNA sequence: TGTGCCAGCAGCTTAGAGGGAACTAGCGGGAGGTTTAACAATGAGCAGTTCTTC.

The chain recombines TRBV19 with TRBJ2-7, with TRBD2 matching over 8 bases. Germline V gives CDR1 LNHDA, CDR2 SQIVND (reference sequence). The trim removed 4 bases at V and 2 bases at J, leaving 7 bases unmatched. The CDR3 has 15 amino acids. CDR3: CASSTSGGRAYEQYF. The CDR3 DNA reads TGTGCCAGTAGTACCTCGGGAGGGAGGGCCTACGAGCAGTACTTC.

The chain uses TRBV19 and TRBJ2-2, with 7 bases fitting TRBD2. V lost 3 bases, J lost 6 bases, and 7 bases stayed unmatched. The germline CDR1 and CDR2 sequences are LNHDA and SQIVND (reference sequence). The CDR3 consists of 15 residues. CDR3 amino acids: CASSMDGRGAGELFF. The CDR3 DNA reads as TGTGCCAGTAGTATGGATGGCCGGGGGGCCGGGGAGCTGTTTTTT.

The gene calls are TRBV19 and TRBJ2-7, with TRBD2 identical over 9 bases. The CDR3 is 15 residues long. Germline CDR1 reads LNHDA; CDR2 reads SQIVND (reference sequence). With 4 bases clipped from V and 2 bases from J, the junction kept 6 bases outside the gene matches. CDR3 residues: CASSKGASGTYEQYF. In nucleotides, the CDR3 is TGTGCCAGTAGTAAGGGGGCTAGCGGGACCTACGAGCAGTACTTC.

The genes are TRBV19 and TRBJ2-7; TRBD2 aligns across 9 bases. Unmatched junction bases numbered 3, after V lost 6 bases and J lost 0 bases. This CDR3 is 14 amino acids long. Per germline, CDR1 LNHDA and CDR2 SQIVND (reference sequence). The chain's CDR3 is CASSISGSSYEQYF. CDR3 nucleotide sequence: TGTGCCAGTAGCATTAGCGGGAGCTCCTACGAGCAGTACTTC.

This sequence joins TRBV9 and TRBJ2-2; 8 nucleotides align to TRBD1. The CDR3 has 14 residues. Germline-derived CDR1 and CDR2 are SGDLS and YYNGEE. V was pared by 3 bases and J by 6 bases, with 4 bases of the junction left unmatched. CDR3 bases: TGTGCCAGCAGCGCCGGACAGGGTTCCGGGGAGCTGTTTTTT. Protein: CASSAGQGSGELFF. Full variable domain (remainder filled in from reference TRBV9 and TRBJ2-2): DSGVTQTPKHLITATGQRVTLRCSPRSGDLSVYWYQQSLDQGLQFLIQYYNGEERAKGNILERFSAQQFPDLHSELNLSSLELGDSALYFCASSAGQGSGELFFGEGSRLTVL.

This chain joins TRBV4-3 and TRBJ2-1; 7 nucleotides match TRBD2. This CDR3 contains 16 residues. Germline CDR1 is LGHNA and CDR2 is YSLEER. V trimming: 1 base; J trimming: 4 bases; junction bases outside the gene matches: 7. CDR3 in DNA: TGCGCCAGCAGCCAAGGAGGCCGGGGGGTTTACAATGAGCAGTTCTTC. This encodes CASSQGGRGVYNEQFF.

The chain is built from TRBV4-1 and TRBJ2-2; 14 bases are a match to TRBD2. The ends lost 3 bases at V and 5 bases at J; junction bases unmatched: 2. The CDR3 runs 16 residues. Germline-derived CDR1 and CDR2 are MGHRA and YSYEKL. The CDR3 DNA reads as TGCGCCAGCAGCCAGGGGACTAGCGGGAGTACCGGGGAGCTGTTTTTT. Its protein product is CASSQGTSGSTGELFF.

The J gene is TRBJ1-4, the V gene TRBV11-2; 7 bases map to TRBD1. Germline CDR1 and CDR2: SGHAT and FQNNGV. CDR3 length: 19 amino acids. Trimming removed 7 bases from V and 4 bases from J; junction bases left unmatched: 21. In DNA, the CDR3 is TGTGCCAGCAACCTTACCATATCCCGGGACAGCGAAAGTAATGAAAAACTGTTTTTT. It codes for CASNLTISRDSESNEKLFF. Full variable domain (missing parts from reference TRBV11-2 and TRBJ1-4): EAGVAQSPRYKIIEKRQSVAFWCNPISGHATLYWYQQILGQGPKLLIQFQNNGVVDDSQLPKDRFSAERLKGVDSTLKIQPAKLEDSAVYLCASNLTISRDSESNEKLFFGSGTQLSVL.

This clone appeared a single time. As DNA, the CDR3 is TGTGCCAGCAGTTTATGGTCTAGCGGGAGTCGGTACGAGCAGTACTTC. Its translation: CASSLWSSGSRYEQYF. V usage is TRBV27 and J usage is TRBJ2-7, with TRBD2 matching 10 bases. V was clipped by 1 base and J by 4 bases; unmatched bases: 7. Germline loops: CDR1 MNHEY, CDR2 SMNVEV (reference sequence). The CDR3 has 16 residues.